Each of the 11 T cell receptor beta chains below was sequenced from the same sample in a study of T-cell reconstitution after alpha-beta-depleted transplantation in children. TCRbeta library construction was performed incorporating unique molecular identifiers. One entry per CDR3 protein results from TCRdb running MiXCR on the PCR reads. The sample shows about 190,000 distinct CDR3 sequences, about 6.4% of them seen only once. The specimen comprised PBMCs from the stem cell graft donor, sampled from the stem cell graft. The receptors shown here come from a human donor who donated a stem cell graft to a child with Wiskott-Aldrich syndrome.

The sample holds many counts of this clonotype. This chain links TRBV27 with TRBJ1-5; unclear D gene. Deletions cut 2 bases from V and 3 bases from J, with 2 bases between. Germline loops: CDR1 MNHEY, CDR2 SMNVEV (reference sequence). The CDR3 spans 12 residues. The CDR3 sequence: CASSLPNQPQHF. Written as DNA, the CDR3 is TGTGCCAGCAGTTTACCCAATCAGCCCCAGCATTTT.

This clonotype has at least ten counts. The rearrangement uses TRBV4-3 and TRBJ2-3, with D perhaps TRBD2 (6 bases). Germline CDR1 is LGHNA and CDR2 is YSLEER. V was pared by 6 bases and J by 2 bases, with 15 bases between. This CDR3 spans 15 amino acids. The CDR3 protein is CASSRGRGDTDTQYF. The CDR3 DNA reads TGCGCCAGCAGTCGCGGGCGGGGCGACACAGATACGCAGTATTTT.

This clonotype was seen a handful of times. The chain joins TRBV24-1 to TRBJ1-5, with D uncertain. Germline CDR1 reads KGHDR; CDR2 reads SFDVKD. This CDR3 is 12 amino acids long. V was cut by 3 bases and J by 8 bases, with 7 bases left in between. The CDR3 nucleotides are TGTGCCACCAGTGATGTCGGGGAGCCCCAGCATTTT. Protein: CATSDVGEPQHF.

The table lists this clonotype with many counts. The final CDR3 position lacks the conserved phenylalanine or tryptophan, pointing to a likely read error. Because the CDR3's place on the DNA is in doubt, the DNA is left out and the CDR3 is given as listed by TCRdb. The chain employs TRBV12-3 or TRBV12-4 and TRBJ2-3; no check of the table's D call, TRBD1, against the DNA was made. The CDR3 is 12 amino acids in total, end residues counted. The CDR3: CASSFGTGGVWL.

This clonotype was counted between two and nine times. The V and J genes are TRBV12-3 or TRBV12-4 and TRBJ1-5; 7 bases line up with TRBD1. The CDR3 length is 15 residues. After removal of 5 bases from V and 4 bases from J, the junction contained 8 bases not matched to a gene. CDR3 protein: CASSQTRGDNQPQHF. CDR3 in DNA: TGTGCCAGCAGTCAAACCAGGGGGGATAATCAGCCCCAGCATTTT.

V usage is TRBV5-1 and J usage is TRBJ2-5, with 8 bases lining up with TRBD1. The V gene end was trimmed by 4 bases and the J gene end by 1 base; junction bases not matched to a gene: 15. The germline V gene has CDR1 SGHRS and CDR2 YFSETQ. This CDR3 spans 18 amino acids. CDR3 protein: CASSPTFPGQALQETQYF. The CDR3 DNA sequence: TGCGCCAGCAGCCCGACCTTTCCGGGACAGGCCCTCCAAGAGACCCAGTACTTC.

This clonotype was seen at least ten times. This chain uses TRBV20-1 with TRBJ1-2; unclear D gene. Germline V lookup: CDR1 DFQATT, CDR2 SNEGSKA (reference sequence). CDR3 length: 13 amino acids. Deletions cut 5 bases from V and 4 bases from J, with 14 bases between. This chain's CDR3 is CSAELGPPYGYTF. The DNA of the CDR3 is TGCAGTGCTGAGCTAGGGCCCCCCTATGGCTACACCTTC.

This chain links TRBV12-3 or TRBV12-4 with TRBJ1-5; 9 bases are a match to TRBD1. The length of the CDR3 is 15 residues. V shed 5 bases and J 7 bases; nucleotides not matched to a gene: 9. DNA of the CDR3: TGTGCCAGCAGTATGGACAGGGGCGTTTCACAGCCCCAGCATTTT. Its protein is CASSMDRGVSQPQHF.

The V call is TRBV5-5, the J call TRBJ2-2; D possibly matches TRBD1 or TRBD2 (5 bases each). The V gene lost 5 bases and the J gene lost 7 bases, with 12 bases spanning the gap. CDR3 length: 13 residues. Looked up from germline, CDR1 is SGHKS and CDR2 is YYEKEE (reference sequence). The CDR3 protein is CASRFEGIGELFF. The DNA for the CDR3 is TGTGCCAGCAGATTTGAGGGGATCGGGGAGCTGTTTTTT.

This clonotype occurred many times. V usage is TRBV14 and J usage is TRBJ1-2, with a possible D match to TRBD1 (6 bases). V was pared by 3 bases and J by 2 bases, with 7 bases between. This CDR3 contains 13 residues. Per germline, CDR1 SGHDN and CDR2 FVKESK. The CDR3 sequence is CASSQRGNYGYTF. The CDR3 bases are TGTGCCAGCAGCCAGAGGGGGAACTATGGCTACACCTTC. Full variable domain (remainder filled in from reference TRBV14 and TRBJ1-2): EAGVTQFPSHSVIEKGQTVTLRCDPISGHDNLYWYRRVMGKEIKFLLHFVKESKQDESGMPNNRFLAERTGGTYSTLKVQPAELEDSGVYFCASSQRGNYGYTFGSGTRLTVV.

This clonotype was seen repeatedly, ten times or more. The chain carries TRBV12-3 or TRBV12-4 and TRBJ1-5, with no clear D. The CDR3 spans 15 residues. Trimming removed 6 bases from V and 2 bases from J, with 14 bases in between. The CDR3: CASRSGESGNQPQHF. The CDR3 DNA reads TGTGCCAGCAGATCCGGGGAAAGTGGCAATCAGCCCCAGCATTTT.